The sequence of this T cell receptor (beta chain) was determined in a study of T cell repertoires in cytomegalovirus infection. Study-level background: Indicated by public TCR beta signatures were CMV infection and matching HLA type.

TCRdb recomputed calls from the reads with MiXCR, one row per CDR3 protein. This sample has approximately 70,000 distinct CDR3 sequences; over 3.5% occur once, and the top ten carry around 21%. This clonotype was picked up many times. Its antigen remains unidentified. Study-level results: Pooled public TCR beta family frequency picked out CMV carriers with the relevant HLA. The study found HLA-C-restricted CMV-specific TCR beta clonotypes dominating the ex vivo response.

This receptor was taken from a human donor in good health (CMV status not recorded). Some clones in this sample may be carry-over from other donors' samples. Sequenced: PBMCs.

DNA for the CDR3: TGTGCCAGCAGCTTGGGACAGGGAGTTCAGCCCCAGCATTTT. As protein: CASSLGQGVQPQHF. This sequence joins TRBV5-6 and TRBJ1-5, with 7 nucleotides matching TRBD1. CDR3 size: 14 residues. Trimming removed 0 bases from V and 6 bases from J; junction bases left unmatched: 3. CDR1 SGHDT and CDR2 YYEEEE come from the germline V gene.